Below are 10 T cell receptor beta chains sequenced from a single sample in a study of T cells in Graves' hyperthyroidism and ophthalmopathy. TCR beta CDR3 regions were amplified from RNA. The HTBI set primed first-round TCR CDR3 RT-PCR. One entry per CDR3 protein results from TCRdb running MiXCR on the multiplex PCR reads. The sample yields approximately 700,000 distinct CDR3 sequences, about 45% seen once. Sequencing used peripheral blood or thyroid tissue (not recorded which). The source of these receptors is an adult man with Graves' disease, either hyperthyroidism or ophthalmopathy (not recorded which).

The CDR3 DNA reads TGTGCCAGCAGCGTTTGGAGGGGAAACATGAACACTGAAGCTTTCTTT. Its protein is CASSVWRGNMNTEAFF. The V gene is TRBV2, the J gene TRBJ1-1; tentative D call: TRBD1 (5 bases). The germline CDR1 and CDR2 sequences are SNHLY and FYNNEI. CDR3 length equals 16 residues. V dropped 6 bases and J dropped 0 bases, with 17 bases sitting between them.

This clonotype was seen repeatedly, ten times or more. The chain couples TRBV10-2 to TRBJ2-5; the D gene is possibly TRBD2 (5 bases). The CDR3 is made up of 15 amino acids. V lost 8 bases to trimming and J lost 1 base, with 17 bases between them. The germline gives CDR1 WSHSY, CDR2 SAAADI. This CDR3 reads CASGDLGSGQETQYF. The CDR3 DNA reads TGCGCCAGCGGAGACTTAGGGAGCGGCCAAGAGACCCAGTACTTC.

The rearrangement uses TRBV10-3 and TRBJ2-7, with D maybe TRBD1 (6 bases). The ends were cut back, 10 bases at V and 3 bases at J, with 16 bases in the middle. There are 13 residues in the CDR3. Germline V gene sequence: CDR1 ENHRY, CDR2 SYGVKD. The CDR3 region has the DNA TGTGCCAGCCGTCGGGACATGATCTACGAGCAGTACTTC. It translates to CASRRDMIYEQYF.

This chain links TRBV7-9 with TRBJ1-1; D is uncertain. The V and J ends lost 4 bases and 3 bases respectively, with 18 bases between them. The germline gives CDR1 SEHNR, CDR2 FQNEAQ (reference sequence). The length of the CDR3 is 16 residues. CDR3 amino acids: CASSSPGQPPDTEAFF. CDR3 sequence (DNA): TGTGCCAGCAGCTCCCCTGGGCAGCCCCCTGACACTGAAGCTTTCTTT.

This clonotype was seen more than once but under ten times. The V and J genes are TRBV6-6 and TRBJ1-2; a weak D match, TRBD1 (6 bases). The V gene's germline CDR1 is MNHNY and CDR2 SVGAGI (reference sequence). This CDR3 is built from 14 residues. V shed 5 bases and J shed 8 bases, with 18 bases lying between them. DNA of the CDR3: TGTGCCAGCAGTGGTCGAACAGGGCTTCGAGGCTACACCTTC. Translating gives CASSGRTGLRGYTF.

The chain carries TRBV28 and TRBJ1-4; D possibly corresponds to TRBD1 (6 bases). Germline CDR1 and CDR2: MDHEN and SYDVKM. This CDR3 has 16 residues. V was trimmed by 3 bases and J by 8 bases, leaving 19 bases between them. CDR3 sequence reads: CASSFARGRGPEKLFF. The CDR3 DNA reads TGTGCCAGCAGTTTTGCCCGGGGCAGGGGTCCGGAAAAACTGTTTTTT.

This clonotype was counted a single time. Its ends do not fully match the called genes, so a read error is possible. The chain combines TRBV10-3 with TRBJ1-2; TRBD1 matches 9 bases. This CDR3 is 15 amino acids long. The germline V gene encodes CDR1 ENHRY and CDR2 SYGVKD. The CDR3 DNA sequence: TGTGCCACCAGTGACTACACAGGGGGCGACTATGGCTACACCTTC. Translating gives CATSDYTGGDYGYTF.

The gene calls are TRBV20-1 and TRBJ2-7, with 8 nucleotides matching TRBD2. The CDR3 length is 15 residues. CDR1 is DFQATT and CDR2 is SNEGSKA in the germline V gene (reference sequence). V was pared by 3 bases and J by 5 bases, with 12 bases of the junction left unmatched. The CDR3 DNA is TGCAGTGCTAGTCAAGCGGCTAGCGGGTACAACGAGCAGTACTTC. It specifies CSASQAASGYNEQYF.

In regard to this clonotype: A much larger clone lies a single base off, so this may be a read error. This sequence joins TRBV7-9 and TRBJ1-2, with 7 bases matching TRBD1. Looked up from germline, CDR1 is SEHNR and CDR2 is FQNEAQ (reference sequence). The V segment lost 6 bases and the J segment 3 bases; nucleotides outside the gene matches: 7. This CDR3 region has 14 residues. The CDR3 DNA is TGTGCCAGCAGTCTTCCGGGACAGTACTATGGCTACACCTTC. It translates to CASSLPGQYYGYTF.

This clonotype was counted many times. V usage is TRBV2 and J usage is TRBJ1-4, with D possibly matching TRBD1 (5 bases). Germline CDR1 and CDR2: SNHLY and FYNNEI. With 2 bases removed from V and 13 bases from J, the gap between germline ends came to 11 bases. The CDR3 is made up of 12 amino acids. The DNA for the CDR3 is TGTGCCAGCAGTGAATCCAGGGACCCACTGTTTTTT. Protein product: CASSESRDPLFF.